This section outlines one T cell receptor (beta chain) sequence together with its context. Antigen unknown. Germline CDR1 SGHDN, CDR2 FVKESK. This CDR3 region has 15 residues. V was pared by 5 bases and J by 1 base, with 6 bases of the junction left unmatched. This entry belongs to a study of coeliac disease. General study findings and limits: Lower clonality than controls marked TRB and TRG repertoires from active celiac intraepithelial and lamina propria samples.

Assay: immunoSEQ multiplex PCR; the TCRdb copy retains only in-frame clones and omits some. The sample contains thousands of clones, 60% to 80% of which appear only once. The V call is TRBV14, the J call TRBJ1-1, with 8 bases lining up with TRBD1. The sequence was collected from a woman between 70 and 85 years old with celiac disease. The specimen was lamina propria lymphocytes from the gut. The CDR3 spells CASSIRTGPNTEAFF. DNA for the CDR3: TGTGCCAGCAGCATACGGACAGGGCCGAACACTGAAGCTTTCTTT. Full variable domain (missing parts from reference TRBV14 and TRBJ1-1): EAGVTQFPSHSVIEKGQTVTLRCDPISGHDNLYWYRRVMGKEIKFLLHFVKESKQDESGMPNNRFLAERTGGTYSTLKVQPAELEDSGVYFCASSIRTGPNTEAFFGQGTRLTVV.